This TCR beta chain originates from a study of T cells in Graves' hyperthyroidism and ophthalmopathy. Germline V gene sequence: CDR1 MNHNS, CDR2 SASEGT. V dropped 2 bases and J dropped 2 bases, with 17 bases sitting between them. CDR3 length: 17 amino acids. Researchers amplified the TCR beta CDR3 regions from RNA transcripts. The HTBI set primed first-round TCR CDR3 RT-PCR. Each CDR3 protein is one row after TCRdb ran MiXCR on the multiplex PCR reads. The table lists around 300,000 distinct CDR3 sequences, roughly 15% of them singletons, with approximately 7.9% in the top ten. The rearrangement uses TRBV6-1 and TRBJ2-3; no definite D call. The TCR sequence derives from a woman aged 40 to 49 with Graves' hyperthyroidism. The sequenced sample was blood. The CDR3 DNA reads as TGTGCCAGCAGTGAATTTGGCTCAATTTTTCCCACAGATACGCAGTATTTT. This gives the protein CASSEFGSIFPTDTQYF.